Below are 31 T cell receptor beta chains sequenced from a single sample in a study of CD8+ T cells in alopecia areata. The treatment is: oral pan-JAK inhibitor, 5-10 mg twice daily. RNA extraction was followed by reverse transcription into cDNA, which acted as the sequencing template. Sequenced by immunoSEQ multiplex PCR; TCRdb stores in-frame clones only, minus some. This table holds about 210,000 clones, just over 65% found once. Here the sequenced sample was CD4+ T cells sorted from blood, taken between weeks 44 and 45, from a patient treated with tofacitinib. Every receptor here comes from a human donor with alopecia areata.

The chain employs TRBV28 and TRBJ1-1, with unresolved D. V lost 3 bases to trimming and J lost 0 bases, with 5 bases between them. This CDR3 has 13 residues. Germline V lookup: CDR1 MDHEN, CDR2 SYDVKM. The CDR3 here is CASSLVLNTEAFF. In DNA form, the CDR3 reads TGTGCCAGCAGTTTGGTGTTGAACACTGAAGCTTTCTTT. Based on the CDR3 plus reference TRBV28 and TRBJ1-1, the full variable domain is DVKVTQSSRYLVKRTGEKVFLECVQDMDHENMFWYRQDPGLGLRLIYFSYDVKMKEKGDIPEGYSVSREKKERFSLILESASTNQTSMYLCASSLVLNTEAFFGQGTRLTVV.

CDR3 bases: TGTGCCAGCTCACCGTCTCAGGGAGCGGGGGAAAAACTGTTTTTT. It is translated as CASSPSQGAGEKLFF. V is TRBV18 and J is TRBJ1-4; D possibly corresponds to TRBD1 (5 bases). Germline V gene sequence: CDR1 KGHSH, CDR2 LQKENI. V was clipped by 3 bases and J by 8 bases, with 16 bases between them. The CDR3 sequence is 15 residues long.

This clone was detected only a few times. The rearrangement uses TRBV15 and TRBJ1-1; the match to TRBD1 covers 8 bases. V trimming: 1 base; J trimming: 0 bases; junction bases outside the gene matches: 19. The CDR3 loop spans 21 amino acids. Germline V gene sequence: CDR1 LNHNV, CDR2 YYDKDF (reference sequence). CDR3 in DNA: TGTGCCACCAGCAGAGGTTTTACCCGGGACAGGCGGGGGACCATGAACACTGAAGCTTTCTTT. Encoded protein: CATSRGFTRDRRGTMNTEAFF.

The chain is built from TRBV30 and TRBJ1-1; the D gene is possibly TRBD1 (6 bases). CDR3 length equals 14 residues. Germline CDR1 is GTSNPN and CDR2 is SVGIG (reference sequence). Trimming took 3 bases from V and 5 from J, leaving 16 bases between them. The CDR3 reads CAWSAGGAGTEAFF. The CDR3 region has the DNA TGTGCCTGGAGCGCGGGGGGGGCTGGAACTGAAGCTTTCTTT.

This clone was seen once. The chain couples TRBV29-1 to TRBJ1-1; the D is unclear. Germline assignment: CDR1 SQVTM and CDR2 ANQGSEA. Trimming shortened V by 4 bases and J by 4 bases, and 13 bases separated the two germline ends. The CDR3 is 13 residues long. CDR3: CSVAGRASTEAFF. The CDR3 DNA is TGCAGCGTTGCCGGCCGGGCCAGCACTGAAGCTTTCTTT.

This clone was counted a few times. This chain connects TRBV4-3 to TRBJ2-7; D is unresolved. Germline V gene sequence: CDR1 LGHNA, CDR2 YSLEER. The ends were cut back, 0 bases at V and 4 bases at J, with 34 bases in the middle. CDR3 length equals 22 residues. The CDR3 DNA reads TGCGCCAGCAGCCAAGAGCCCGAAGGCCCATCTGCGAGTGTGGGCAGGCCTTACGAGCAGTACTTC. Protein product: CASSQEPEGPSASVGRPYEQYF.

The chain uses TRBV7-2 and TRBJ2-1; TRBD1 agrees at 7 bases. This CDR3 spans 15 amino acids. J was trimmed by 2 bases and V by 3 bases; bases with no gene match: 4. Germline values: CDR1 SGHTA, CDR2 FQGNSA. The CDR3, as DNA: TGTGCCAGCAGCTTCGGGACAGCAACCTACAATGAGCAGTTCTTC. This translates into CASSFGTATYNEQFF.

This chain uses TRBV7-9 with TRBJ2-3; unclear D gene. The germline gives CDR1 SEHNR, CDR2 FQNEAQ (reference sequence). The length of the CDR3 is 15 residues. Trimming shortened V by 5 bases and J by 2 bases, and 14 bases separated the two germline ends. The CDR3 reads CASSPTTKHTDTQYF. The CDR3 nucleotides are TGTGCCAGCAGCCCTACTACTAAGCACACAGATACGCAGTATTTT.

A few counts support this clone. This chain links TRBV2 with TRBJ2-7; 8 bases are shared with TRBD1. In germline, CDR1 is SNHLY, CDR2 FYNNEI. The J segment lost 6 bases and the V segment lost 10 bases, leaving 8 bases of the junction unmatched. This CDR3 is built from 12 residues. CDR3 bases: TGTGCCAAAGGGGACAGGTTTTCCGAGCAGTACTTC. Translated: CAKGDRFSEQYF.

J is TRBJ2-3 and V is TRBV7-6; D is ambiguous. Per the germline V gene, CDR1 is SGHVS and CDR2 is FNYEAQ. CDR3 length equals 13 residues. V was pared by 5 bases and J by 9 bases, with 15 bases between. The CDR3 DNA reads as TGTGCCAGCAGCGAACCAGGCGTGGTAACGCAGTATTTT. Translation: CASSEPGVVTQYF. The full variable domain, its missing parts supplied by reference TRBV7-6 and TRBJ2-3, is GAGVSQSPRYKVTKRGQDVALRCDPISGHVSLYWYRQALGQGPEFLTYFNYEAQQDKSGLPNDRFSAERPEGSISTLTIQRTEQRDSAMYRCASSEPGVVTQYFGPGTRLTVL.

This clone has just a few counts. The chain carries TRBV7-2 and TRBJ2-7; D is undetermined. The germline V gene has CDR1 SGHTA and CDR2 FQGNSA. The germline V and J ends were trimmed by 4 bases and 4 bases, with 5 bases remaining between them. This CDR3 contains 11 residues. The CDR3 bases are TGTGCCAGCAGCTGGAGATACGAGCAGTACTTC. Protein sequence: CASSWRYEQYF.

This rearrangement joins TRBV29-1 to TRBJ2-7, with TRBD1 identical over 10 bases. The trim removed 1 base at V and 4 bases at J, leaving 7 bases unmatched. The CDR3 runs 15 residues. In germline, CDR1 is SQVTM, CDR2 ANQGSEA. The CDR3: CSVEGEGQGRYEQYF. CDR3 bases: TGCAGCGTTGAAGGAGAGGGACAGGGGAGGTACGAGCAGTACTTC.

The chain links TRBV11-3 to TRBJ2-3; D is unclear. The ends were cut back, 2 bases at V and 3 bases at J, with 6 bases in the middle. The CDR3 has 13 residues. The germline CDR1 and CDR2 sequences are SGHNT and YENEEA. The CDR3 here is CASSLMHTDTQYF. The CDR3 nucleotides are TGTGCCAGCAGCTTAATGCATACAGATACGCAGTATTTT.

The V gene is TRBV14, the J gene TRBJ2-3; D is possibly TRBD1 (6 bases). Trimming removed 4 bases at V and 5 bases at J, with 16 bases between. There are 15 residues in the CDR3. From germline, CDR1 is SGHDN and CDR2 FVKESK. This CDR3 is CASSRTTGIEDTQYF. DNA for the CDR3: TGTGCCAGCAGCCGTACTACAGGGATCGAAGATACGCAGTATTTT.

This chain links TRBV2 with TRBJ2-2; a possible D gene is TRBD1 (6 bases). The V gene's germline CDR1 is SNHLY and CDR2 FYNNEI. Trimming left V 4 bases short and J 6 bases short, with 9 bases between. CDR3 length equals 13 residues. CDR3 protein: CASSVRGSGELFF. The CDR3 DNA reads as TGTGCCAGCAGTGTTAGGGGGTCCGGGGAGCTGTTTTTT.

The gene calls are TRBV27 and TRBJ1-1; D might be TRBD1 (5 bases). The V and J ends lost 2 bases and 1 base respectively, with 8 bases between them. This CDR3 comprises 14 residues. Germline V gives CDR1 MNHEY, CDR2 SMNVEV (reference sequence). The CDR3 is CASSLAGTNTEAFF. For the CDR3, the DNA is TGTGCCAGCAGTTTAGCAGGGACGAACACTGAAGCTTTCTTT.

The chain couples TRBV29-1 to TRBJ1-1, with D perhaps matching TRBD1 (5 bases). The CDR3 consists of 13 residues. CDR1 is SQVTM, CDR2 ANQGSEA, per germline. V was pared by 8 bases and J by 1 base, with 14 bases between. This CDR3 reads CSLLQAGNTEAFF. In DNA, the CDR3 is TGCAGCTTGTTACAGGCGGGGAACACTGAAGCTTTCTTT.

In DNA form, the CDR3 reads TGCAGCGTTGTCCAGGGGAAAGAGACCCAGTACTTC. It translates to CSVVQGKETQYF. V and J are TRBV29-1 and TRBJ2-5; maybe TRBD1 (6 bases). CDR3 size: 12 residues. CDR1 is SQVTM, CDR2 ANQGSEA, per germline. Trimming cost V 4 bases and J 3 bases, with 9 bases left between them.

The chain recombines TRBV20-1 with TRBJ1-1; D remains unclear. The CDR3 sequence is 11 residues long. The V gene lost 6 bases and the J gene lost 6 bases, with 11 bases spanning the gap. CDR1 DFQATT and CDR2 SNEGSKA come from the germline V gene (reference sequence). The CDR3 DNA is TGCAGTGCAGAGGTCGCCCCTGAAGCTTTCTTT. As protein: CSAEVAPEAFF.

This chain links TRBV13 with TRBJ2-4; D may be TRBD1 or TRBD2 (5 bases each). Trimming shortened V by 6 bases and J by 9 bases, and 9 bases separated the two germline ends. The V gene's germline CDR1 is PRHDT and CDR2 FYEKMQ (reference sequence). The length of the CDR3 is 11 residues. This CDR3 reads CASSHGTIQYF. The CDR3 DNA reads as TGTGCCAGCAGTCATGGGACCATTCAGTACTTC. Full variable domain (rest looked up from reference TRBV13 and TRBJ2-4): AAGVIQSPRHLIKEKRETATLKCYPIPRHDTVYWYQQGPGQDPQFLISFYEKMQSDKGSIPDRFSAQQFSDYHSELNMSSLELGDSALYFCASSHGTIQYFGAGTRLSVL.

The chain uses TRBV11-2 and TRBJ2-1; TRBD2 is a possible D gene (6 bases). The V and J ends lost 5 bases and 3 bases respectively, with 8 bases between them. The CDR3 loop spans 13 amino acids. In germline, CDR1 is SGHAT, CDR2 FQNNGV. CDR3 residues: CASSPGLYNEQFF. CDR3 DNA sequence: TGTGCCAGCAGCCCGGGACTCTACAATGAGCAGTTCTTC.

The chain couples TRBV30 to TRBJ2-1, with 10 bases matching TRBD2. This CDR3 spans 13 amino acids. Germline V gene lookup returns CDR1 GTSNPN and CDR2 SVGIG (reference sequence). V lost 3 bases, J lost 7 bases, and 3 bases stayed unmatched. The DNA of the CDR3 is TGTGCCTGGAGCCTAGCGGGGGAAAATGAGCAGTTCTTC. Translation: CAWSLAGENEQFF.

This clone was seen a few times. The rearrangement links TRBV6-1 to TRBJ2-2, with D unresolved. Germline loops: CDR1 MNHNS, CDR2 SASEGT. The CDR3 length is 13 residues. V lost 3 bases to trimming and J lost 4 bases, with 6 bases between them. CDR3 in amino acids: CASSDRFTGELFF. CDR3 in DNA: TGTGCCAGCAGTGACAGATTCACCGGGGAGCTGTTTTTT.

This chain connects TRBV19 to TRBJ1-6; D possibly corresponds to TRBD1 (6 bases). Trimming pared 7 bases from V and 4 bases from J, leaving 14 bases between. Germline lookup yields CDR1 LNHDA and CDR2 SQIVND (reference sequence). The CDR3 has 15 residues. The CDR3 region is CASNRQGSYNSPLHF. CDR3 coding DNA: TGTGCCAGTAATAGGCAGGGGTCTTATAATTCACCCCTCCACTTT. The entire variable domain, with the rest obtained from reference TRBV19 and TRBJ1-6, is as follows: DGGITQSPKYLFRKEGQNVTLSCEQNLNHDAMYWYRQDPGQGLRLIYYSQIVNDFQKGDIAEGYSVSREKKESFPLTVTSAQKNPTAFYLCASNRQGSYNSPLHFGNGTRLTVT.

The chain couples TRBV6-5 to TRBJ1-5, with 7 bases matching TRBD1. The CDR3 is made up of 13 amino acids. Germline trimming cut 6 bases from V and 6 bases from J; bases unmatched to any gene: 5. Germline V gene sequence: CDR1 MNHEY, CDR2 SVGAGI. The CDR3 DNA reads TGTGCCAGCAGGGAGGGACAGTCTCAGCCCCAGCATTTT. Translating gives CASREGQSQPQHF.

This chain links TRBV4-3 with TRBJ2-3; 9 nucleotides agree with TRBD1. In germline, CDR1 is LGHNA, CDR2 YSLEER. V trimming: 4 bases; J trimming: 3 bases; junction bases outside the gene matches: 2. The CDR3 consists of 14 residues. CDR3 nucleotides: TGCGCCAGCAGCCGAGGACAGGGGACAGATACGCAGTATTTT. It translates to CASSRGQGTDTQYF.

The CDR3 here is CASSLAVGRWGDEQFF. CDR3 nucleotide sequence: TGCGCCAGCAGCTTGGCCGTGGGCAGGTGGGGCGATGAGCAGTTCTTC. This chain connects TRBV5-1 to TRBJ2-1; a weak D match, TRBD1 (5 bases). CDR1 and CDR2 from the germline V gene are SGHRS and YFSETQ. Trimming cost V 0 bases and J 8 bases, with 18 bases left between them. The CDR3 is 16 amino acids.

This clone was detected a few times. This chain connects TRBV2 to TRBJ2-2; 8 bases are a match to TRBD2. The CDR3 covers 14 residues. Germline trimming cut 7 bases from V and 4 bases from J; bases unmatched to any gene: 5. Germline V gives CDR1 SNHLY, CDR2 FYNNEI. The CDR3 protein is CASNSGGPTGELFF. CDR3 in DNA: TGTGCCAGCAATTCGGGGGGGCCCACCGGGGAGCTGTTTTTT.

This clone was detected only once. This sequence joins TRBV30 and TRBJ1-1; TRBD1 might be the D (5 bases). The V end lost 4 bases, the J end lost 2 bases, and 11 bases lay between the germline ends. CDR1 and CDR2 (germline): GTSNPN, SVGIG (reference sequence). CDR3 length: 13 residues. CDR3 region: CAWKAGPNTEAFF. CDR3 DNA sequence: TGTGCCTGGAAGGCAGGGCCCAACACTGAAGCTTTCTTT.

The CDR3 sequence: CAGAGQGVSYEQYF. The CDR3 DNA sequence: TGTGCCGGTGCTGGGCAGGGGGTCTCCTACGAGCAGTACTTC. This sequence joins TRBV30 and TRBJ2-7; 7 bases align to TRBD1. Germline loops: CDR1 GTSNPN, CDR2 SVGIG (reference sequence). The CDR3 length is 14 residues. J gave up 0 bases and V 8 bases, and 10 bases lay outside the gene matches.

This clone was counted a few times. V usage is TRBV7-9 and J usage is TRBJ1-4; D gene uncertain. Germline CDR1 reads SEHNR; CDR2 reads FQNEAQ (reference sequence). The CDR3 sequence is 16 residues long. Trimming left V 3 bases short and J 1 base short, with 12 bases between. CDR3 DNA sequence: TGTGCCAGCAGCTTTGGACTCCCGGTAACTAATGAAAAACTGTTTTTT. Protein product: CASSFGLPVTNEKLFF.